These T cell receptor beta chains were read from a single sample in a study of cytomegalovirus exposure and HLA in healthy donors. Profiled with immunoSEQ multiplex PCR; TCRdb holds only in-frame clones, not every one. This repertoire shows about 160,000 clones, 82% found once; its top ten account for approximately 1.5%. Sequencing input: PBMCs. These receptors were collected from a girl under 18 in good health and CMV-seropositive. CDR3s include the opening cysteine and the closing phenylalanine or tryptophan. D genes are given only for firm matches. Clone size appears in some rows only: once, few, many, or a class for an expanded clone.

J: TRBJ2-7; D: TRBD2; size: -; V: TRBV27; CDR3: CASSLLLAGGPKHEQYF
J: TRBJ1-2; D: -; size: -; V: TRBV7-9; CDR3: CASSLDMGAGDYGYTF
J: TRBJ2-3; D: -; size: -; V: TRBV19; CDR3: CASSPTGFLADTQYF
J: TRBJ2-2; D: -; size: few; V: TRBV28; CDR3: CASRSFTVPGELFF
J: TRBJ2-1; D: -; size: -; V: TRBV6-1; CDR3: CASSELEGSYNEQFF
J: TRBJ2-1; D: TRBD2; size: few; V: TRBV18; CDR3: CASSPRRTSGSELRLNEQFF
J: TRBJ2-5; D: -; size: few; V: TRBV20-1; CDR3: CSGQAQETQYF
J: TRBJ1-3; D: -; size: -; V: TRBV5-1; CDR3: CASSLDTAGNTIYF
J: TRBJ1-4; D: -; size: -; V: TRBV7-2; CDR3: CASSPQRQVHNEKLFF
J: TRBJ1-5; D: -; size: -; V: TRBV27; CDR3: CASSLRDGSNQPQHF
J: TRBJ1-5; D: TRBD1; size: -; V: TRBV19; CDR3: CASSLRWDRGNQPQHF
J: TRBJ2-1; D: TRBD2; size: -; V: TRBV7-6; CDR3: CASSLSGTSGFNEQFF
J: TRBJ1-2; D: TRBD1; size: -; V: TRBV6-1; CDR3: CASSEVGRGRDYGYTF
J: TRBJ1-6; D: TRBD1; size: -; V: TRBV6-5; CDR3: CASSYGTGGSPLHF
J: TRBJ2-3; D: -; size: -; V: TRBV9; CDR3: CASSASTDTQYF
J: TRBJ2-5; D: -; size: -; V: TRBV2; CDR3: CASSEGIRGAVGGETQYF
J: TRBJ2-7; D: TRBD1; size: -; V: TRBV15; CDR3: CATSSLPGQGYEQYF